The present TCR beta chain was sequenced within a study of T cells of healthy individuals. One entry per CDR3 protein, called by TCRdb with MiXCR from the 5' RACE reads. The table lists tens of thousands of distinct CDR3 sequences, 15% to 20% of them singletons. The table lists this clonotype with many counts. V was trimmed by 1 base and J by 0 bases, leaving 2 bases between them. The CDR3 is 13 amino acids. Germline lookup yields CDR1 SGHRS and CDR2 YFSETQ. This receptor was taken from a human donor in good health. V and J are TRBV5-1 and TRBJ1-3, with D unclear. This chain's CDR3 is CASSLYSGNTIYF. CDR3 bases: TGCGCCAGCAGCTTGTACTCTGGAAACACCATATATTTT.